The clone carrying this TCR beta chain was seen only a few times. Its antigen is not known. It was cDNA, reverse transcribed from extracted RNA, that served as the sequencing template. Sequencing used immunoSEQ multiplex PCR; TCRdb keeps in-frame clones, though not all of them. The sample includes over 100,000 clones, about three fifths of them seen just once. The sample comes from a study of CD8+ T cells in alopecia areata. Study context: Treated patients were given 5 to 10 mg oral tofacitinib twice daily. Broader study findings: TCR sharing across patients was less clear than in mice, possibly HLA-related. Scalp clonality and expanded CD8+ clones among the top 100 showed significant decreases with tofacitinib. Given one nonresponder, whether baseline CD8+ expansion relates to response remains uncertain.

The length of the CDR3 is 15 residues. The germline V and J ends were trimmed by 4 bases and 2 bases, with 14 bases remaining between them. CDR1 and CDR2 from the germline V gene are MGHRA and YSYEKL. The treatment denotes: oral pan-JAK inhibitor, 5-10 mg twice daily. The sequence derives from a human donor with alopecia areata. This specimen was CD8+ T cells sorted from blood, taken at week 24, from a patient treated with tofacitinib. The V call is TRBV4-1, the J call TRBJ2-5, with D possibly being TRBD1 (5 bases). This chain's CDR3 is CASSPRVGRQETQYF. The CDR3 region has the DNA TGCGCCAGCAGCCCCCGGGTGGGGCGGCAAGAGACCCAGTACTTC.